This record covers a single TCR beta chain. The assay was immunoSEQ multiplex PCR, and TCRdb's table has in-frame clones only and misses some. This sample has approximately 500,000 clones, with 75% to 90% found just once. Trimming shortened V by 3 bases and J by 9 bases, and 19 bases separated the two germline ends. The CDR3 consists of 15 residues. The germline V gene has CDR1 SGHNT and CDR2 YYREEE (reference sequence). The sample belongs to a study of blood T cell repertoires in COVID-19. On the study more broadly: The origin of the acute and convalescent COVID-19 samples was the United States, Italy and Spain. PBMCs, B-cell-depleted T cells, or T cells provided the cDNA or gDNA that made up the material.

The sequence came from a young man with COVID-19, enrolled during active disease. Specimen: peripheral blood. The V and J genes are TRBV5-4 and TRBJ2-1, with D possibly TRBD2 on 6 matching bases. CDR3 bases: TGTGCCAGCAGCTCAACAGGACTACGGGTGATTGAGCAGTTCTTC. Protein: CASSSTGLRVIEQFF.